This T cell receptor beta chain was observed in a study of T cells in Graves' hyperthyroidism and ophthalmopathy. Amplification yielded TCR beta CDR3 regions, with RNA transcripts as the source. The TCR CDR3 first-round RT-PCR relied on the HTBI primer set. TCRdb re-called the multiplex PCR reads through MiXCR, storing one row per CDR3 protein. Among some 340,000 distinct CDR3 sequences listed, roughly 13% were seen once. General study findings and limits: Most clonotypes expanded in the thyroid (above 0.001) were also present in blood.

V lost 7 bases, J lost 7 bases, and 7 bases stayed unmatched. The CDR3 contains 12 residues. Germline V CDR1 and CDR2: SQVTM, ANQGSEA. Comments on this clonotype: What it binds is not known.

The TCR was taken from a middle-aged woman with Graves' ophthalmopathy. J is TRBJ1-2 and V is TRBV29-1; 9 bases fit TRBD1. Sequenced input: blood. CDR3 in DNA: TGCAGCGCTATAGACAGGGGGGCTGGCTACACCTTC. Protein: CSAIDRGAGYTF.